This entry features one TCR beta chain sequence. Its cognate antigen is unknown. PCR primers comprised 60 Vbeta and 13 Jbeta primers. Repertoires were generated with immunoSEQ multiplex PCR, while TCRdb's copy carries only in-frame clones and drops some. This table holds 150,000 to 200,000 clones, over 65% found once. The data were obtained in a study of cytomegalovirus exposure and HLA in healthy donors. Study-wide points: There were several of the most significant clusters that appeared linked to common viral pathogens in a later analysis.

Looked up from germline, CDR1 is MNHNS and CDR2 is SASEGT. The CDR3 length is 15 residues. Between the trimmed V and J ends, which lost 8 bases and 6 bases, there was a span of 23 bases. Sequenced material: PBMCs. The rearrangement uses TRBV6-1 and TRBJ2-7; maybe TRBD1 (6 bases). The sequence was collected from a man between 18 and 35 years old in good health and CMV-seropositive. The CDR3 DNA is TGTGCCAGCCCACCCGGTGGGACCATAGGGGGCGAGCAGTACGTC. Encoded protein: CASPPGGTIGGEQYV.